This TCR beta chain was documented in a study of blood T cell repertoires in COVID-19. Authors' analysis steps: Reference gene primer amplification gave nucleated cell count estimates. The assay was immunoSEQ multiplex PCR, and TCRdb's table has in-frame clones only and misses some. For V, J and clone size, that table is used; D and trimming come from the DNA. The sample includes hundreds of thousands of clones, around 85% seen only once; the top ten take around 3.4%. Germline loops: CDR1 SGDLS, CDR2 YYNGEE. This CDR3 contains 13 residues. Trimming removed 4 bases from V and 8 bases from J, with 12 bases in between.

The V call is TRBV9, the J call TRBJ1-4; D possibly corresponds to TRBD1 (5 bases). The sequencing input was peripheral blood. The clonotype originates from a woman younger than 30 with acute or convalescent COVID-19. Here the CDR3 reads CASSSPRGEKLFF. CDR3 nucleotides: TGTGCCAGCAGCTCCCCTAGGGGCGAAAAACTGTTTTTT.